Shown below are 4 T cell receptor beta chains from a single sample sequenced in a study of a mutant IDH1 vaccine in newly diagnosed glioma. No antigen has been identified for these receptors. Described time point: week 35, safety follow-up. A 20-mer mutant IDH1 peptide at 300 ug was injected subcutaneously with topical imiquimod. The protocol was immunoSEQ multiplex PCR, while the TCRdb copy is restricted to in-frame clones and leaves out a portion. The sample carries roughly 54,000 clones, around 84% recorded once. This specimen consisted of PBMCs, obtained from a glioma patient whose treatment included an IDH1 peptide vaccine. The receptor set was obtained from a woman between 18 and 30 years old with glioma.

The chain links TRBV19 to TRBJ2-5, with 11 bases aligning to TRBD1. V lost 4 bases to trimming and J lost 3 bases; unmatched junction nucleotides: 4. CDR1 is LNHDA and CDR2 is SQIVND in the germline V gene (reference sequence). The CDR3 is made up of 15 amino acids. CDR3 residues: CASSSGQGAEETQYF. CDR3 DNA sequence: TGTGCCAGTAGTAGCGGACAGGGGGCGGAAGAGACCCAGTACTTC.

The chain is built from TRBV25-1 and TRBJ2-1; D remains unclear. The ends were cut back, 2 bases at V and 10 bases at J, with 12 bases in the middle. Germline V gives CDR1 MGHDK, CDR2 SYGVNS. This CDR3 contains 13 residues. The CDR3 DNA sequence: TGTGCCAGCAGTGAACTGTTAGCACAGGAGCAGTTCTTC. The encoded protein is CASSELLAQEQFF.

This clone was seen only once. The chain combines TRBV19 with TRBJ2-7; the D call may be TRBD1 or TRBD2 (6 bases each). This CDR3 spans 13 amino acids. Germline CDR1 LNHDA, CDR2 SQIVND (reference sequence). Deletions cut 6 bases from V and 3 bases from J, with 12 bases between. CDR3 bases: TGTGCCAGTAGCGGGGGACACCGCTACGAGCAGTACTTC. This gives the protein CASSGGHRYEQYF.

The chain joins TRBV30 to TRBJ2-1; 9 nucleotides align to TRBD2. Germline lookup yields CDR1 GTSNPN and CDR2 SVGIG (reference sequence). The CDR3 totals 17 residues. The V and J ends lost 0 bases and 9 bases, in that order; junction bases with no gene match: 15. The chain's CDR3 is CAWSVRLAGGRAGEQFF. In DNA form, the CDR3 reads TGTGCCTGGAGTGTACGTCTAGCCGGCGGGAGGGCCGGTGAGCAGTTCTTC.